The present TCR beta chain was sequenced within a study of shared clonotypes between healthy human individuals (dated by TCRdb to about 2020). Regarding the study in general: Three men and a couple of women, aged 18 to 49 years, made up the cohort. For each donor, CD4 naive and CD4 memory were each given three plates, CD8 naive was given two plates, and CD8 memory was given one plate. The study deeply sequenced blood TCR repertoires of 5 or 6 healthy adults to estimate repertoire size and the extent of clonotype sharing between individuals. To increase sequencing depth and limit assay-specific biases, TCR repertoire library preparation and sequencing were carried out by different laboratories using diverse techniques. Between about 0.8 and 9 billion PBMCs per donor were obtained by leukapheresis.

What the work shows at the level of the full study, not this receptor alone: When a few donors were compared, the shared fraction of clonotypes was 5% to 6.5% for naive CD4, roughly 3.4% for naive CD8, 2.3% for memory CD4, and less than 0.5% for memory CD8. Sampling was limited to blood, and TCR repertoires in tissue likely differ from TCR repertoires in blood. Compared with non-shared clonotypes, clonotypes shared by all four sorted-subset donors had higher generation probabilities. Naive subsets generally had larger estimated clonotype richness than memory subsets. Rarefaction of sorted-subset datasets indicated incomplete sequencing despite the large sequencing depth. The genetic and exposure-history diversity represented was limited by the small number of donors. Pairwise subsampling led to the expectation that sequencing depth would affect the degree of clonotype sharing among donors.

Concerning this clone: Its antigen specificity is not known. No base quality information exists; no much larger clone differs at one position.

For the CD8 naive samples, CD45RO-negative cells were positively selected for CCR7, yielding a CD45RA+CCR7+ population from which TemRA cells were excluded. Donors were healthy HIV-negative adults with no recently reported acute infections or vaccinations. Every donor was a Caucasian adult residing in Nashville, Tennessee, USA. Blood was collected by leukapheresis, and PBMCs were isolated by Ficoll-Histopaque density gradient centrifugation and then cryopreserved in liquid nitrogen vapor phase. Purity and quantity of every magnetically sorted T cell population were checked by analytical flow cytometry. Each sorted fraction had its genomic DNA isolated and then quantified by UV absorbance on a Nanodrop 2000c. Unmatched junction bases come to 9, with V trimmed by 5 bases and J by 5 bases. The CDR3 measures 16 amino acids from cysteine to phenylalanine. Only the CDR3 region is kept as DNA, spanning 48 bases read in frame from base 1. The germline V gene gives CDR1 as SGHAT and CDR2 as FQNNGV.

Using the deep immunoSEQ assay, TCR CDR3 regions were amplified from genomic DNA by multiplex PCR. Extracted genomic DNA from each cell subset was spread evenly across all wells of several immunoSEQ 96-well plates, with each plate serving as a replicate. For sorted subsets, 200 to 250 ng genomic DNA, equal to some 30,000 T cell genomes, was loaded into each replicate PCR. Purified libraries were quantified with a Qubit 3.0 fluorometer, sized on a Bioanalyzer 2100, and re-quantified with the KAPA Library Quantification kit. Each immunoSEQ 96-well plate was sequenced on its own single-read 150-cycle Illumina NextSeq 550 flow cell. On the authors' methods: Because only junctional sequences without quality scores were contained in the immunoSEQ output, filtering matching that applied to full-length reads could not be performed. To assign V/J genes and CDR3, sequences were annotated using PyIR, a Python wrapper for IgBLAST v1.9, with IMGT germline references. Reads were filtered out if the reads had weak V/J assignments (E-value above 1e-6), no CDR3, stop codons, out-of-frame junctions, or ambiguous translated residues. V3J clonotypes were defined as sequences sharing the same inferred V gene, J gene, and CDR3 amino acid sequence. Percentage overlap between repertoires was calculated by dividing the number of shared unique clonotypes by the size of the smaller repertoire. Repertoire richness was assessed with RTK rarefaction, the Chao1 estimator, and Recon v2.1 estimates of unobserved clonotypes. OLGA was used to compute generation probabilities for all TCRbeta clonotypes that the gDNA method yielded from a few donors. The table was pulled from immuneACCESS by TCRdb, which kept in-frame rearrangements only. Such tables lose some clones; where checked, under half of the loss comes from unresolved V genes, and the rest has no known cause. Clonal size and the V and J genes are those of that table, whereas D and trimming came from the DNA. This sample comprises about 680,000 clones, roughly 94% of them detected only once. The ten top clones hold 24% of the sample.

The sequence was collected from a man between 25 and 39 years old in good health. Sequencing was done on a sample of naive CD8+ T cells sorted from blood. What this sample's cell subset or site label stands for: CD45RA+CCR7+. The V and J genes are TRBV11-2 and TRBJ2-3; 11 bases in the junction line up with TRBD2. The bases read TGTGCCAGCAGCGTCGGGCTAGCGGGAGGCTTAGATACGCAGTATTTT. This codes for CASSVGLAGGLDTQYF. Here the CDR3 is joined to the reference TRBV11-2 and TRBJ2-3 genes, and the full variable domain is: EAGVAQSPRYKIIEKRQSVAFWCNPISGHATLYWYQQILGQGPKLLIQFQNNGVVDDSQLPKDRFSAERLKGVDSTLKIQPAKLEDSAVYLCASSVGLAGGLDTQYFGPGTRLTVL.